A selection of T cell receptor beta chains follows, all from one sample in a study of PD-1 blockade in classical Hodgkin lymphoma. Method: immunoSEQ multiplex PCR; TCRdb's copy keeps in-frame clones and lacks some. The sample lists some 15,000 clones; roughly 84% were seen once. The input for sequencing was peripheral blood mononuclear cells (PBMCs), taken before the second cycle of nivolumab. Receptors were obtained from a human donor with classical Hodgkin lymphoma. Both conserved end residues are part of each CDR3. A D gene is named only where the DNA matches it firmly. Size values are once, few and many counts, or a class for expanded clones, and some rows have none.

D	J	size	V	DNA	CDR3
NA	TRBJ1-1	NA	TRBV7-9	TGTGCCAGCGGGGGGGTTTCCCTCACTGAAGCTTTCTTT	CASGGVSLTEAFF
TRBD1	TRBJ1-2	NA	TRBV19	TGTGCCAGTACCCCGACAGGGAGGACCCATGGCTACACCTTC	CASTPTGRTHGYTF
NA	TRBJ2-7	NA	TRBV21-1	TGTGCCAGCAGCAAAGTGAGCAGGGAAATCTTCCACGAGCAGTACTTC	CASSKVSREIFHEQYF
NA	TRBJ1-4	once	TRBV5-1	TGCGCCAGCGCTAGGTCCGCAACTAATGAAAAACTGTTTTTT	CASARSATNEKLFF
TRBD1	TRBJ1-1	once	TRBV7-9	TGTGCCAGCAGCCGCCAGACAGGGCGTGACACTGAAGCTTTCTTT	CASSRQTGRDTEAFF
TRBD1	TRBJ2-5	NA	TRBV6-5	TGTGCCAGCAGTTATGTTGGGACAGGGCACCCCCACCCCCAGTACTTC	CASSYVGTGHPHPQYF
TRBD1	TRBJ2-1	NA	TRBV5-1	TGCGCCAGCAGCTTATACTTTTCCCCGGGACAGGGAATGAAAGAAGAGCAGTTCTTC	CASSLYFSPGQGMKEEQFF
NA	TRBJ2-6	NA	TRBV5-1	TGCGCCAGCAGCTACCGGACACCTTCCTCTGGGGCCAACGTCCTGACTTTC	CASSYRTPSSGANVLTF
NA	TRBJ2-3	NA	TRBV11-2	TGTGCCAGCAGCCCGGGACATTCCACAGATACGCAGTATTTT	CASSPGHSTDTQYF
NA	TRBJ1-4	NA	TRBV19	TGTGCCAGTAGTAGCACAGGGTTGTCTAATGAAAAACTGTTTTTT	CASSSTGLSNEKLFF
TRBD2	TRBJ2-3	NA	TRBV11-1	TGTGCCAGCAGCTTGCGACTAGCGGGGCGCACAGATACGCAGTATTTT	CASSLRLAGRTDTQYF
NA	TRBJ2-1	NA	TRBV27	TGTGCCAGCAGTTCCTCTTCCGGGAGTCCCCCCTACAATGAGCAGTTCTTC	CASSSSSGSPPYNEQFF
TRBD1	TRBJ2-5	NA	TRBV18	TGTGCCAGCTCACCACAAGTGACAGGGCAAGAGACCCAGTACTTC	CASSPQVTGQETQYF
TRBD2	TRBJ2-1	NA	TRBV25-1	TGTGCCAGCAGTGTAAAGTCACGACTAGCGGGAGGCACCAATGAGCAGTTCTTC	CASSVKSRLAGGTNEQFF
NA	TRBJ1-6	NA	TRBV7-8	TGTGCCAGCAGCCCTTCGCTGGGGCAGCATAATTCACCCCTCCACTTT	CASSPSLGQHNSPLHF
NA	TRBJ2-2	NA	TRBV9	TGTGCCAGCAGCGGAACCTACGGGGGCCGGAACACCGGGGAGCTGTTTTTT	CASSGTYGGRNTGELFF
TRBD1	TRBJ2-1	NA	TRBV2	TGTGCCAGCAGTGATTCGGACAGGGGTAATGAGCAGTTCTTC	CASSDSDRGNEQFF
TRBD1	TRBJ2-6	NA	TRBV27	TGTGCCAGCAGTCTCGGACAGGGGACTGGGGCCAACGTCCTGACTTTC	CASSLGQGTGANVLTF
NA	TRBJ2-2	NA	TRBV7-9	TGTGCCAGCAGCCCCCCCCGGCGGCCTACGGATCCCGGGGAGCTGTTTTTT	CASSPPRRPTDPGELFF
TRBD2	TRBJ2-3	once	TRBV19	TGTGCCAGTAGTCCGAGGACTAGCGGGAGGACCCTCCACACAGATACGCAGTATTTT	CASSPRTSGRTLHTDTQYF
NA	TRBJ2-5	once	TRBV6-5	TGTGCCAGCACCAACGACGGGACCCAAGAGACCCAGTACTTC	CASTNDGTQETQYF
TRBD1	TRBJ2-7	NA	TRBV5-8	TGTGCCAGCAGCTTGCCAAGACAGGGCTCCTACGAGCAGTACTTC	CASSLPRQGSYEQYF
NA	TRBJ2-7	NA	TRBV7-7	TGTGCCAGCAGCATCAATAGGGCGTACGAGCAGTACTTC	CASSINRAYEQYF
TRBD1	TRBJ2-6	NA	TRBV9	TGTGCCAGCAAGACAGGGCTTAACTCTGGGGCCAACGTCCTGACTTTC	CASKTGLNSGANVLTF
NA	TRBJ1-2	NA	TRBV18	TGTGCCAGCTCACCACAAGGACCCAGGGATGGCTATGGCTACACCTTC	CASSPQGPRDGYGYTF
TRBD1	TRBJ1-5	few	TRBV4-1	TGCGCCAGCAGCCGAGTGCCGGGACAGATCAATCAGCCCCAGCATTTT	CASSRVPGQINQPQHF
TRBD1	TRBJ1-4	NA	TRBV6-1	TGTGCCAGCAGTGACGTACAGGGGTGGGACGAAAAACTGTTTTTT	CASSDVQGWDEKLFF